This TCR beta chain was documented in a study of regulatory T cells in long-lasting Graves disease. Findings and limits, study-wide: Blood alone, not thyroid tissue, was studied.

Building of the TCR beta libraries involved iRepertoire HTBI primers and Arm-PCR of CDR3 regions. TCRdb ran MiXCR on the multiplex PCR reads and lists one entry per CDR3 protein. The table has under 800,000 distinct CDR3 sequences, roughly 15% seen once. Noted time point: newly diagnosed GD, antithyroid drugs for less than 3 months. PBMC RNA served as the TCR library source. Graves' disease diagnosis was established per American Thyroid Association guidelines. Details on this clonotype: Its antigen is not known.

CDR1 and CDR2 from the germline V gene are DFQATT and SNEGSKA (reference sequence). The CDR3 has 14 amino acids. With V trimmed by 6 bases and J by 3 bases, 9 bases remained unmatched. The data were also submitted as part of a second study, on T cells in Graves' hyperthyroidism and ophthalmopathy. As that report states: Blood also contained most expanded thyroid clonotypes above 0.001.

The rearrangement joins TRBV20-1 to TRBJ2-3; 7 nucleotides align to TRBD2. Material: peripheral blood mononuclear cells (PBMCs), obtained at new diagnosis, from a patient treated with antithyroid drugs. This TCR was sampled from a woman under 40 with Graves disease. CDR3: CSAKVAGGTDTQYF. In DNA form, the CDR3 reads TGCAGTGCGAAGGTAGCGGGTGGTACAGATACGCAGTATTTT.